This entry lists 28 T cell receptor beta chains sequenced from one sample in a study of blood T cell repertoires in COVID-19. Generated by immunoSEQ multiplex PCR, the TCRdb table keeps only in-frame clones and is missing some. The table records about 180,000 clones, 80% to 90% of them present only once. The sample consisted of PBMCs or T cells enriched from blood (not recorded which). These receptors were taken from a woman aged 35 to 49 with acute COVID-19.

This sequence joins TRBV7-9 and TRBJ1-6; D possibly corresponds to TRBD1 (6 bases). Germline assignment: CDR1 SEHNR and CDR2 FQNEAQ (reference sequence). CDR3 length: 14 amino acids. Trimming shortened V by 2 bases and J by 8 bases, and 10 bases separated the two germline ends. CDR3 DNA: TGTGCCAGCAGCTTAAGCCAGGGGCATTCACCCCTCCACTTT. As protein: CASSLSQGHSPLHF.

The chain carries TRBV18 and TRBJ2-3; possible D gene TRBD1, 6 bases. The V gene lost 6 bases and the J gene lost 2 bases, with 12 bases spanning the gap. Germline V gene data show CDR1 as KGHSH and CDR2 as LQKENI. The length of the CDR3 is 14 residues. CDR3: CASSPGQITDTQYF. The CDR3 DNA is TGTGCCAGCTCGCCGGGACAAATCACAGATACGCAGTATTTT.

The rearrangement links TRBV19 to TRBJ1-5, with D perhaps TRBD1 (6 bases). The CDR3 has 14 residues. Germline V lookup: CDR1 LNHDA, CDR2 SQIVND (reference sequence). V was cut by 1 base and J by 3 bases, with 7 bases left in between. Here the CDR3 reads CASSIGQANQPQHF. In DNA form, the CDR3 reads TGTGCCAGTAGTATAGGACAGGCCAATCAGCCCCAGCATTTT.

The CDR3 DNA is TGTGCCAGCAGTTACGCCTCCGGGACTAGTGTCTACGAGCAGTACTTC. The encoded protein is CASSYASGTSVYEQYF. V gene TRBV6-5 combines with J gene TRBJ2-7; TRBD2 matches at 8 bases. J lost 3 bases, V lost 2 bases, and 9 bases had no gene match. The germline V gene has CDR1 MNHEY and CDR2 SVGAGI. CDR3 length equals 16 residues.

V and J are TRBV9 and TRBJ1-2, with 7 bases aligning to TRBD1. The CDR3 runs 15 residues. Germline V gene data show CDR1 as SGDLS and CDR2 as YYNGEE. The ends lost 2 bases at V and 0 bases at J; junction bases unmatched: 4. CDR3 sequence reads: CASSVLGQSNYGYTF. The CDR3 coding sequence is TGTGCCAGCAGCGTTTTGGGACAGTCTAACTATGGCTACACCTTC.

V is TRBV18 and J is TRBJ1-3, with TRBD1 identical over 7 bases. CDR1 KGHSH and CDR2 LQKENI come from the germline V gene. The CDR3 contains 16 residues. V was pared by 2 bases and J by 2 bases, with 6 bases of the junction left unmatched. The CDR3 sequence is CASSPGSGTAGNTIYF. The CDR3 bases are TGTGCCAGCTCACCAGGTTCCGGGACAGCTGGAAACACCATATATTTT.

This sequence joins TRBV29-1 and TRBJ2-1; 8 nucleotides align to TRBD1. CDR1 is SQVTM and CDR2 is ANQGSEA in the germline V gene. Trimming removed 6 bases from V and 6 bases from J; junction bases left unmatched: 13. The CDR3 has 15 residues. The CDR3 nucleotides read TGCAGCGTGGTGGACAGGGAAAAACCTTCCAATGAGCAGTTCTTC. As protein: CSVVDREKPSNEQFF.

The rearrangement uses TRBV12-5 and TRBJ2-5; tentative D call: TRBD1 (7 bases). The CDR3 runs to 19 residues. The germline V gene encodes CDR1 LGHNT and CDR2 FRNRAP. Trimming pared 0 bases from V and 5 bases from J, leaving 25 bases between. The CDR3 DNA reads as TGTGCTAGTGGTTTGGTCAAAACTGGGACAGAAACGGCGGGGGAGACCCAGTACTTC. Translated: CASGLVKTGTETAGETQYF.

V and J are TRBV3-1 (or the pseudogene TRBV3-2) and TRBJ2-1, with D possibly matching TRBD1 (6 bases). Germline CDR1 reads LGHDT; CDR2 reads YNNKEL (reference sequence). CDR3 length: 18 amino acids. V shed 1 base and J shed 8 bases, with 24 bases lying between them. DNA of the CDR3: TGTGCCAGCAGCCAAGTCTATCAGGGGCAGGGTCGGTTCCATGAGCAGTTCTTC. Translation gives CASSQVYQGQGRFHEQFF.

The chain couples TRBV24-1 to TRBJ2-3; TRBD2 matches 9 bases. The junction had 9 bases not matched to a gene; V was cut back by 3 bases and J by 6 bases. Per germline, CDR1 KGHDR and CDR2 SFDVKD. The length of the CDR3 is 16 residues. CDR3 amino acids: CATSDRAGGVADTQYF. CDR3 bases: TGTGCCACCAGTGATCGGGCGGGGGGGGTTGCGGATACGCAGTATTTT.

The J gene is TRBJ2-7, the V gene TRBV7-2; D is perhaps TRBD2 (5 bases). Germline V CDR1 and CDR2: SGHTA, FQGNSA. This CDR3 has 15 residues. Trimming shortened V by 9 bases and J by 2 bases, and 20 bases separated the two germline ends. The CDR3 region is CASTFRLATPYEQYF. CDR3 bases: TGTGCCAGTACCTTCCGCCTAGCCACCCCCTACGAGCAGTACTTC. The entire variable domain, with the rest obtained from reference TRBV7-2 and TRBJ2-7, is as follows: GAGVSQSPSNKVTEKGKDVELRCDPISGHTALYWYRQSLGQGLEFLIYFQGNSAPDKSGLPSDRFSAERTGGSVSTLTIQRTQQEDSAVYLCASTFRLATPYEQYFGPGTRLTVT.

The chain couples TRBV10-3 to TRBJ2-7; D is possibly TRBD2 (6 bases). The CDR3 runs to 14 residues. V dropped 5 bases and J dropped 2 bases, with 13 bases sitting between them. CDR1 is ENHRY, CDR2 SYGVKD, per germline. CDR3: CAISRLDLPYEQYF. The CDR3 DNA follows: TGTGCCATCAGTAGACTAGACCTACCCTACGAGCAGTACTTC.

With respect to this clone: This sample also contains other DNA sequences that code for the same CDR3. This rearrangement joins TRBV18 to TRBJ2-3; D uncertain. CDR1 and CDR2 (germline): KGHSH, LQKENI. Trimming stripped 3 bases from V and 4 bases from J, with 8 bases between. The CDR3 contains 13 residues. In DNA form, the CDR3 reads TGTGCCAGCTCACCGAGCCAGGCAGATACGCAGTATTTT. This sequence encodes CASSPSQADTQYF.

The chain couples TRBV7-2 to TRBJ1-2, with D unclear. Trimming removed 2 bases from V and 8 bases from J, with 12 bases in between. CDR3 length: 13 amino acids. Germline assignment: CDR1 SGHTA and CDR2 FQGNSA. CDR3: CASSLNRERGYTF. The CDR3 bases are TGTGCCAGCAGCTTAAACCGGGAACGCGGCTACACCTTC.

V and J are TRBV18 and TRBJ2-5, with D tentatively TRBD1 (6 bases). V gave up 0 bases and J gave up 3 bases, with 17 bases separating them. Per germline, CDR1 KGHSH and CDR2 LQKENI. The CDR3 length is 17 residues. CDR3: CASSPPELMGHEETQYF. The CDR3 region has the DNA TGTGCCAGCTCACCACCTGAGTTAATGGGACACGAAGAGACCCAGTACTTC.

The chain has TRBV2 and TRBJ2-5; possibly TRBD1 for D (6 bases). V lost 4 bases to trimming and J lost 2 bases, with 14 bases between them. The germline CDR1 and CDR2 sequences are SNHLY and FYNNEI. This CDR3 contains 15 residues. CDR3 region: CASSGTGTMQETQYF. The CDR3 nucleotides are TGTGCCAGCAGTGGTACAGGGACCATGCAAGAGACCCAGTACTTC.

The rearrangement joins TRBV27 to TRBJ2-5; 7 bases match TRBD1. Germline values: CDR1 MNHEY, CDR2 SMNVEV (reference sequence). This CDR3 has 13 residues. With V trimmed by 5 bases and J by 5 bases, 5 bases remained unmatched. The CDR3 DNA follows: TGTGCCAGCAGTGAGAGGGGGCGGGAGACCCAGTACTTC. It translates to CASSERGRETQYF.

This rearrangement joins TRBV28 to TRBJ2-7, with TRBD1 matching 10 bases. J gave up 9 bases and V 6 bases, and 17 bases lay outside the gene matches. Per the germline V gene, CDR1 is MDHEN and CDR2 is SYDVKM. The CDR3 sequence is 16 residues long. As DNA, the CDR3 is TGTGCCAGCAGGGACCTGCCGGGACAGGGGACGTTTGGGCAGTACTTC. It yields the protein CASRDLPGQGTFGQYF.

The V call is TRBV23-1, the J call TRBJ1-2; D perhaps matches TRBD1 (5 bases). TRBV23-1 has ORF status, its function being uncertain. The CDR3 length is 17 residues. The V gene lost 0 bases and the J gene lost 3 bases, with 17 bases spanning the gap. In DNA, the CDR3 is TGCGCCAGCAGTCAATCGGGGACTCAACGTCGGGACTATGGCTACACCTTC. Residues: CASSQSGTQRRDYGYTF.

The table lists this clone with a count of one. The CDR3 spells CASSTPRVRPNNQPQHF. CDR3 bases: TGTGCCAGCAGTACGCCCCGCGTGAGGCCGAATAATCAGCCCCAGCATTTT. This rearrangement joins TRBV28 to TRBJ1-5; D is unresolved. V was shortened by 5 bases and J by 4 bases, with 21 bases between the two germline ends. CDR3 length: 17 amino acids. The germline V gene has CDR1 MDHEN and CDR2 SYDVKM.

This rearrangement joins TRBV7-8 to TRBJ2-5; D perhaps matches TRBD1 (5 bases). The CDR3 is 14 amino acids. Looked up from germline, CDR1 is SGHVS and CDR2 is FQNEAQ. V lost 6 bases, J lost 4 bases, and 15 bases lay in between. This chain's CDR3 is CASSSRVLGETQYF. The CDR3 DNA follows: TGTGCCAGCAGTTCCAGGGTTTTAGGAGAGACCCAGTACTTC.

The chain is built from TRBV5-4 and TRBJ2-7; 7 bases agree with TRBD1. This CDR3 is built from 13 residues. Trimming cost V 4 bases and J 5 bases; bases outside gene matches: 6. Germline V gene lookup returns CDR1 SGHNT and CDR2 YYREEE (reference sequence). The CDR3 DNA reads TGTGCCAGCAGCACGACAGACAGGGACGAGCAGTACTTC. Protein sequence: CASSTTDRDEQYF.

V usage is TRBV21-1 and J usage is TRBJ2-2; TRBD1 is the table's D call, not checked against the DNA. TRBV21-1 is reported as a pseudogene. The CDR3 is 21 residues long. CDR3 in amino acids: CASSLMDRPKRFKGDSGELFF. The CDR3 bases are TGTGCCAGCAGCTTGATGGACAGGCCGAAGAGGTTTAAAGGGGATTCCGGGGAGCTGTTTTTT.

The genes are TRBV2 and TRBJ2-5; 8 nucleotides line up with TRBD2. Losses at the gene ends were 6 bases for V and 6 bases for J; bases not matched to a gene: 12. Germline assignment: CDR1 SNHLY and CDR2 FYNNEI. This CDR3 contains 15 residues. The CDR3 region is CASSEQGLGGKTQYF. In DNA, the CDR3 is TGTGCCAGCAGCGAGCAGGGACTAGGCGGAAAGACCCAGTACTTC.

The rearrangement uses TRBV2 and TRBJ1-5; 7 bases are shared with TRBD1. Germline trimming cut 6 bases from V and 3 bases from J; bases unmatched to any gene: 8. Looked up from germline, CDR1 is SNHLY and CDR2 is FYNNEI. CDR3 length equals 15 residues. The CDR3 is CASRSGTVVNQPQHF. Here the CDR3 DNA reads TGTGCCAGCAGATCCGGGACAGTAGTCAATCAGCCCCAGCATTTT. Based on the CDR3 plus reference TRBV2 and TRBJ1-5, the full variable domain is EPEVTQTPSHQVTQMGQEVILRCVPISNHLYFYWYRQILGQKVEFLVSFYNNEISEKSEIFDDQFSVERPDGSNFTLKIRSTKLEDSAMYFCASRSGTVVNQPQHFGDGTRLSIL.

The chain carries TRBV2 and TRBJ2-3; D might be TRBD2 (5 bases). Trimming pared 6 bases from V and 0 bases from J, leaving 10 bases between. Germline CDR1 SNHLY, CDR2 FYNNEI. The CDR3 is 14 residues long. This CDR3 reads CASRGGQSTDTQYF. CDR3 bases: TGTGCCAGCAGGGGCGGGCAGAGCACAGATACGCAGTATTTT.

The chain couples TRBV12-2 to TRBJ2-5; the table assigns TRBD1, which was not confirmed against the DNA. TRBV12-2 is listed as a pseudogene. CDR3 length: 15 amino acids. CDR3 protein: CASRFRDRDQETQYF. The DNA of the CDR3 is TGTGCAAGTCGCTTCCGGGACAGGGACCAAGAGACCCAGTACTTC.

This chain joins TRBV19 and TRBJ1-6, with unresolved D. CDR3 length equals 17 residues. V lost 5 bases to trimming and J lost 0 bases, with 14 bases between them. Germline V gene sequence: CDR1 LNHDA, CDR2 SQIVND (reference sequence). In DNA form, the CDR3 reads TGTGCCAGTAGTGAAACAGCGGAGAGCTCCTATAATTCACCCCTCCACTTT. It yields the protein CASSETAESSYNSPLHF. Using reference TRBV19 and TRBJ1-6 for the parts outside the CDR3, the full variable domain is DGGITQSPKYLFRKEGQNVTLSCEQNLNHDAMYWYRQDPGQGLRLIYYSQIVNDFQKGDIAEGYSVSREKKESFPLTVTSAQKNPTAFYLCASSETAESSYNSPLHFGNGTRLTVT.